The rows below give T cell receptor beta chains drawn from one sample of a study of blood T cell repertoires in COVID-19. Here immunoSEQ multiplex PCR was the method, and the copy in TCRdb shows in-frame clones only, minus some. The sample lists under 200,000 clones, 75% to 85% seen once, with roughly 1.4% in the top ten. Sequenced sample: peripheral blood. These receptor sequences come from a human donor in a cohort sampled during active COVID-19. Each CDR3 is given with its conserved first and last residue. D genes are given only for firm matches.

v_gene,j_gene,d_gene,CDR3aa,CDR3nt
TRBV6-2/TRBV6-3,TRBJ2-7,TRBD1,CASSSGGQGAYEQYF,TGTGCCAGCAGTTCAGGGGGACAGGGGGCCTACGAGCAGTACTTC
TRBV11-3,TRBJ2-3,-,CASSLAKHGSRDTQYF,TGTGCCAGCAGCTTAGCCAAACATGGGAGTAGAGATACGCAGTATTTT
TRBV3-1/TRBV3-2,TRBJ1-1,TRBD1,CASSHGQGANTEAFF,TGTGCCAGCAGCCATGGACAGGGGGCGAACACTGAAGCTTTCTTT
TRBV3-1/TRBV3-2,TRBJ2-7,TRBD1,CASSHSGTASYEQYF,TGTGCCAGCAGCCATAGTGGGACAGCCTCCTACGAGCAGTACTTC
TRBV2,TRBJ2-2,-,CASSYLGGANTGELFF,TGTGCCAGCAGCTACCTCGGAGGTGCGAACACCGGGGAGCTGTTTTTT
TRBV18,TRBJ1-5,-,CASSPLGGGNQPQHF,TGTGCCAGCTCACCACTAGGGGGGGGCAATCAGCCCCAGCATTTT
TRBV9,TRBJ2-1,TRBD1,CASSVSVDRGLDEQFF,TGTGCCAGCAGCGTAAGCGTGGACAGGGGGCTAGATGAGCAGTTCTTC
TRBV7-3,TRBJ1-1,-,CASSQTPGDTEAFF,TGTGCCAGCAGCCAAACCCCGGGGGACACTGAAGCTTTCTTT
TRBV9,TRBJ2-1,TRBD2,CASSVAGGGVYNEQFF,TGTGCCAGCAGCGTAGCTGGCGGGGGGGTCTACAATGAGCAGTTCTTC
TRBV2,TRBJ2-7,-,CASRAEAYEQYF,TGTGCCAGCAGAGCGGAGGCCTACGAGCAGTACTTC
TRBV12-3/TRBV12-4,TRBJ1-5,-,CASNLHGEPQHF,TGTGCCAGCAACCTACACGGGGAGCCCCAGCATTTT
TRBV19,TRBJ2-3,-,CASSPEGSRPTDTQYF,TGTGCCAGTAGCCCGGAGGGCTCCCGCCCCACAGATACGCAGTATTTT
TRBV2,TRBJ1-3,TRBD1,CASSEGGQGGLTIYF,TGTGCCAGCAGTGAAGGGGGACAGGGTGGGCTCACCATATATTTT
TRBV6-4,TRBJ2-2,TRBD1,CASSSGTGGTGELFF,TGTGCCAGCAGCTCCGGGACAGGGGGCACCGGGGAGCTGTTTTTT
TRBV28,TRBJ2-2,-,CASSWLAPYTGELFF,TGTGCCAGCAGTTGGCTAGCGCCCTACACCGGGGAGCTGTTTTTT
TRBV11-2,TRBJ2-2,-,CASSPLRRQTNTGELFF,TGTGCCAGCAGCCCTCTTCGTAGACAGACGAACACCGGGGAGCTGTTTTTT
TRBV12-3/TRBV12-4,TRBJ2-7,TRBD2,CASSAGLAGEQYF,TGTGCCAGCAGCGCCGGACTAGCTGGGGAGCAGTACTTC
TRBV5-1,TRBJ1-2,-,CASSSTQGGYTF,TGCGCCAGCAGCTCCACCCAGGGGGGCTACACCTTC
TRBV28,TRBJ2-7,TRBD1,CASNTQDRGLYYF,TGTGCCAGCAACACCCAGGACAGGGGGCTTTACTACTTC
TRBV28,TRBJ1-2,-,CASRRQVTTYGYTF,TGTGCCAGCAGGCGACAGGTCACCACCTATGGCTACACCTTC
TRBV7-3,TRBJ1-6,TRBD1,CASGQGVNSPLHF,TGTGCCAGCGGCCAGGGGGTAAATTCACCCCTCCACTTT
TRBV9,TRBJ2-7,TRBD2,CASSVTGTSGRLEQYF,TGTGCCAGCAGCGTAACCGGGACTAGCGGGAGACTCGAGCAGTACTTC